The clone carrying this T cell receptor beta chain showed up just a few times. What it binds is not known. The sample belongs to a study of cytomegalovirus exposure and HLA in healthy donors. Study-wide context: In an earlier analysis, around 100 million unique TCR beta sequences were found from about 180 million T cells. Study-level findings and limits: Presence/absence analysis assumed near-uniform sequencing depth across donors. Within a later analysis, the majority of CMV-associated TCR beta chains appeared HLA-restricted.

The study ran its PCR with 60 Vbeta and 13 Jbeta primers. Clones were read by immunoSEQ multiplex PCR, and TCRdb kept only the in-frame ones, dropping some. The sample includes about 120,000 clones, more than 60% of them seen just once. The CDR3 sequence is 14 residues long. The V gene lost 2 bases and the J gene lost 1 base, with 9 bases spanning the gap. CDR1 is SGHTS and CDR2 is YDEGEE in the germline V gene. The sequenced material came from PBMCs. This clonotype originated in a man aged 35-49 years in good health and CMV-seropositive. The V call is TRBV5-8, the J call TRBJ2-5; D remains unclear. CDR3 amino acids: CASSFRVGQETQYF. DNA for the CDR3: TGTGCCAGCAGCTTTCGGGTTGGCCAAGAGACCCAGTACTTC.